The clone carrying this T cell receptor (beta chain) came up a few times. Its specificity is not known. V dropped 0 bases and J dropped 5 bases, with 10 bases sitting between them. The germline gives CDR1 MGHRA, CDR2 YSYEKL. The CDR3 has 14 residues. TCRdb analysed the reads with MiXCR anew, one entry per CDR3 protein. The table includes over 120,000 distinct CDR3 sequences, 32% detected once. The data were taken from a study of T cell repertoires in cytomegalovirus infection. The clonotype comes from a human donor in good health (CMV status not recorded). Some clones in this sample may be carry-over from other donors' samples. The chain links TRBV4-1 to TRBJ2-5; D is undetermined. The material was CD8+ T cells from cultured PBMCs, obtained from culture after CMV antigen stimulation. The CDR3 here is CASSQDKVRETQYF. CDR3 coding DNA: TGCGCCAGCAGCCAAGATAAGGTGCGGGAGACCCAGTACTTC.